The 27 T cell receptor beta chains reported below all come from one sample, sequenced in a study of blood T cell repertoires in COVID-19. The protocol was immunoSEQ multiplex PCR, while the TCRdb copy is restricted to in-frame clones and leaves out a portion. The sample shows some 500,000 clones, around nine tenths of them seen only once. The sequenced material came from PBMCs or T cells enriched from blood (not recorded which). These receptors all stem from a woman between 35 and 50 years old who had recovered from COVID-19.

This clone was seen more than once but under ten times. The chain uses TRBV25-1 and TRBJ2-1; tentatively, D is TRBD2 (5 bases). The CDR3 runs 15 residues. V shed 4 bases and J shed 7 bases, with 17 bases lying between them. The germline V gene encodes CDR1 MGHDK and CDR2 SYGVNS. The CDR3 DNA follows: TGTGCCAGCAGTGTTAGGAGTAGCGAGGTAAATGAGCAGTTCTTC. This encodes CASSVRSSEVNEQFF.

This chain connects TRBV5-6 to TRBJ2-5; weak D call: TRBD1 (7 bases). This CDR3 has 14 residues. The germline CDR1 and CDR2 sequences are SGHDT and YYEEEE. With 4 bases removed from V and 5 bases from J, the gap between germline ends came to 15 bases. The CDR3 DNA is TGTGCCAGCAGCCCCGGGACAGCGGGTGAGACCCAGTACTTC. This gives the protein CASSPGTAGETQYF.

This clone was detected only once. This rearrangement joins TRBV6-1 to TRBJ2-1; the match to TRBD2 covers 12 bases. V was clipped by 4 bases and J by 1 base; unmatched bases: 11. CDR1 is MNHNS and CDR2 is SASEGT in the germline V gene. The CDR3 is 19 amino acids. The CDR3 coding sequence is TGTGCCAGCAGTGCACTTTTTCCTAGCGGGAGGGTGTCCTACAATGAGCAGTTCTTC. It yields the protein CASSALFPSGRVSYNEQFF.

The chain joins TRBV12-3 or TRBV12-4 to TRBJ1-4; D remains unclear. This CDR3 comprises 13 residues. The V gene lost 4 bases and the J gene lost 3 bases, with 6 bases spanning the gap. In DNA, the CDR3 is TGTGCCAGCAGTTGGGCCGCTAATGAAAAACTGTTTTTT. Amino acids: CASSWAANEKLFF.

The chain joins TRBV25-1 to TRBJ2-7; 7 bases line up with TRBD2. Germline V gives CDR1 MGHDK, CDR2 SYGVNS. With 3 bases clipped from V and 6 bases from J, the junction kept 17 bases outside the gene matches. The CDR3 contains 17 residues. The chain's CDR3 is CASSDSTHGRERREQYF. Written as DNA, the CDR3 is TGTGCCAGCAGTGACTCCACCCATGGGCGGGAGCGGCGCGAGCAGTACTTC.

This chain joins TRBV27 and TRBJ2-7, with D maybe TRBD2 (5 bases). Germline V lookup: CDR1 MNHEY, CDR2 SMNVEV (reference sequence). This CDR3 region has 14 residues. Trimming shortened V by 3 bases and J by 4 bases, and 13 bases separated the two germline ends. CDR3: CASSLSPRGYEQYF. CDR3 nucleotides: TGTGCCAGCAGTTTGAGCCCCCGAGGGTACGAGCAGTACTTC.

This chain uses TRBV11-3 with TRBJ1-1, with 8 bases matching TRBD1. The CDR3 has 19 residues. Germline CDR1 reads SGHNT; CDR2 reads YENEEA. Trimming at V came to 3 bases and at J to 0 bases, leaving 15 bases not matched to a gene. The CDR3 nucleotides are TGTGCCAGCAGCTTGGGATCTCGGCAGGGGGCGATGATGAACACTGAAGCTTTCTTT. It specifies CASSLGSRQGAMMNTEAFF.

CDR3 nucleotide sequence: TGTGCCAGCAGCTCACCTAACAACAGGGGTTCGGCTTTCTTT. Translated: CASSSPNNRGSAFF. The chain is built from TRBV7-2 and TRBJ1-1, with 7 bases matching TRBD1. The V segment lost 4 bases and the J segment 11 bases; nucleotides outside the gene matches: 13. CDR1 is SGHTA and CDR2 is FQGNSA in the germline V gene. This CDR3 has 14 amino acids. Drawing the rest from reference TRBV7-2 and TRBJ1-1, the complete variable domain is GAGVSQSPSNKVTEKGKDVELRCDPISGHTALYWYRQSLGQGLEFLIYFQGNSAPDKSGLPSDRFSAERTGGSVSTLTIQRTQQEDSAVYLCASSSPNNRGSAFFGQGTRLTVV.

This chain links TRBV5-1 with TRBJ2-5; 12 bases agree with TRBD2. The CDR3 covers 18 residues. The germline gives CDR1 SGHRS, CDR2 YFSETQ. J was trimmed by 2 bases and V by 0 bases; bases with no gene match: 8. This CDR3 reads CASSLGLAGAGTQETQYF. CDR3 nucleotides: TGCGCCAGCAGCTTGGGACTAGCGGGAGCTGGGACACAAGAGACCCAGTACTTC.

The V call is TRBV7-2, the J call TRBJ2-7; TRBD2 agrees at 9 bases. The germline CDR1 and CDR2 sequences are SGHTA and FQGNSA. With 6 bases clipped from V and 1 base from J, the junction kept 4 bases outside the gene matches. CDR3 length equals 14 residues. The CDR3 nucleotides read TGTGCCAGCAGTTCTAGCGGGGCTTCCTACGAGCAGTACTTC. As protein: CASSSSGASYEQYF.

V and J are TRBV24-1 and TRBJ1-2; 10 nucleotides line up with TRBD1. Germline V lookup: CDR1 KGHDR, CDR2 SFDVKD. V dropped 4 bases and J dropped 5; count of bases not matched to a gene: 6. CDR3 size: 15 residues. In nucleotides, the CDR3 is TGTGCCACCAGTGAAACCGGGACAGGGGTATATGGCTACACCTTC. This translates into CATSETGTGVYGYTF.

This chain connects TRBV27 to TRBJ2-7; perhaps TRBD1 as D (6 bases). Trimming took off 5 bases at V and 4 bases at J, with 12 bases between the two ends. Per germline, CDR1 MNHEY and CDR2 SMNVEV (reference sequence). This CDR3 region has 13 residues. CDR3 bases: TGTGCCAGCAGTGCTTTCAGGGGATACGAGCAGTACTTC. Its translation: CASSAFRGYEQYF.

This CDR3 reads CASSRRDRPEAFF. DNA of the CDR3: TGCGCCAGCAGCCGTCGGGACAGACCTGAAGCTTTCTTT. This sequence joins TRBV4-1 and TRBJ1-1, with 7 bases fitting TRBD1. V lost 4 bases and J lost 6; bases outside the gene matches: 5. The germline gives CDR1 MGHRA, CDR2 YSYEKL. The CDR3 runs 13 residues.

This chain uses TRBV24-1 with TRBJ2-5, with TRBD1 matching over 8 bases. This CDR3 spans 14 amino acids. Per the germline V gene, CDR1 is KGHDR and CDR2 is SFDVKD. J lost 4 bases, V lost 4 bases, and 4 bases had no gene match. CDR3 sequence: CATSEGQDRETQYF. CDR3 sequence (DNA): TGTGCCACCAGTGAGGGACAGGACCGAGAGACCCAGTACTTC.

J is TRBJ2-5 and V is TRBV5-1; 12 bases are a match to TRBD2. There are 18 residues in the CDR3. Germline CDR1 and CDR2: SGHRS and YFSETQ. Germline trimming cut 4 bases from V and 5 bases from J; bases unmatched to any gene: 15. CDR3 sequence: CASSHNPGLAGREETQYF. The DNA of the CDR3 is TGCGCCAGCAGCCACAATCCGGGACTAGCGGGCCGTGAGGAGACCCAGTACTTC.

The CDR3 DNA reads as TGTGCCAGCAGTGCCGAAGGGAGTGGGAATGAGCAGTTCTTC. Residues: CASSAEGSGNEQFF. This chain connects TRBV25-1 to TRBJ2-1; perhaps TRBD2 as D (5 bases). Germline V gene data show CDR1 as MGHDK and CDR2 as SYGVNS. The length of the CDR3 is 14 residues. Deletions cut 4 bases from V and 7 bases from J, with 14 bases between.

The rearrangement links TRBV19 to TRBJ1-5, with TRBD1 identical over 7 bases. Germline V CDR1 and CDR2: LNHDA, SQIVND (reference sequence). Trimming took 3 bases from V and 6 from J; bases not matched to a gene: 2. CDR3 size: 13 residues. The CDR3, as DNA: TGTGCCAGTAGTATGGACAGGACTCAGCCCCAGCATTTT. Its translation: CASSMDRTQPQHF.

The J gene is TRBJ2-2, the V gene TRBV7-2; tentative D call: TRBD1 (7 bases). Germline V gene lookup returns CDR1 SGHTA and CDR2 FQGNSA. Trimming stripped 3 bases from V and 3 bases from J, with 8 bases between. The CDR3 consists of 14 residues. The CDR3 nucleotides read TGTGCCAGCAGCTTCAGGGGGGACACCGGGGAGCTGTTTTTT. Encoded protein: CASSFRGDTGELFF.

This chain links TRBV3-1 (or the pseudogene TRBV3-2) with TRBJ2-3; D uncertain. Germline CDR1 is LGHDT and CDR2 is YNNKEL (reference sequence). The V end was cut by 1 base, the J end by 8 bases, with 7 bases between. The CDR3 is made up of 12 amino acids. The CDR3 DNA follows: TGTGCCAGCAGCCAAGCTTTTAGTACGCAGTATTTT. Translation: CASSQAFSTQYF.

V and J are TRBV3-1 (or the pseudogene TRBV3-2) and TRBJ1-1; tentatively, D is TRBD1 (6 bases). V was shortened by 0 bases and J by 5 bases, with 22 bases between the two germline ends. The CDR3 length is 18 residues. Germline V lookup: CDR1 LGHDT, CDR2 YNNKEL (reference sequence). The CDR3 nucleotides are TGTGCCAGCAGCCAAGAGAGGCGGGCAGGGGTTGGAAGGACTGAAGCTTTCTTT. This translates into CASSQERRAGVGRTEAFF.

The genes are TRBV19 and TRBJ1-5; the D gene is possibly TRBD1 (5 bases). This CDR3 region has 15 residues. V lost 7 bases and J 1 base, leaving 14 bases between the germline ends. Germline V gene lookup returns CDR1 LNHDA and CDR2 SQIVND (reference sequence). CDR3 sequence: CASTPSQGSNQPQHF. CDR3 DNA: TGTGCCAGTACCCCCAGCCAGGGCAGCAATCAGCCCCAGCATTTT.

This chain uses TRBV29-1 with TRBJ1-1, with 9 bases matching TRBD1. Germline CDR1 is SQVTM and CDR2 is ANQGSEA. Unmatched junction bases numbered 2, after V lost 1 base and J lost 5 bases. This CDR3 is 13 amino acids long. The CDR3: CSVEVGQGTEAFF. CDR3 DNA: TGCAGCGTTGAAGTAGGACAGGGGACTGAAGCTTTCTTT.

The rearrangement joins TRBV7-8 to TRBJ1-4; D is unclear. The CDR3 loop spans 17 amino acids. The V end lost 5 bases, the J end lost 0 bases, and 16 bases lay between the germline ends. Germline V CDR1 and CDR2: SGHVS, FQNEAQ. The CDR3 here is CASSPRPGISTNEKLFF. CDR3 sequence (DNA): TGTGCCAGCAGCCCCCGTCCCGGGATCTCAACTAATGAAAAACTGTTTTTT.

The chain carries TRBV7-9 and TRBJ1-3; D may be TRBD1 (5 bases). Germline-derived CDR1 and CDR2 are SEHNR and FQNEAQ (reference sequence). The V gene lost 8 bases and the J gene lost 4 bases, with 9 bases spanning the gap. This CDR3 region has 12 residues. The CDR3 region is CASDSFGNTIYF. DNA for the CDR3: TGTGCCAGCGACAGTTTCGGAAACACCATATATTTT.

The rearrangement links TRBV4-3 to TRBJ2-3; 8 bases are shared with TRBD2. The germline gives CDR1 LGHNA, CDR2 YSLEER. V dropped 1 base and J dropped 2; count of bases not matched to a gene: 8. This CDR3 contains 17 residues. CDR3 sequence: CASSQGGLAGSTDTQYF. The CDR3 DNA reads TGCGCCAGCAGCCAAGGAGGGCTAGCGGGTTCCACAGATACGCAGTATTTT.

This clone occurred once. The chain combines TRBV7-6 with TRBJ2-7; 7 bases match TRBD1. The CDR3 runs 15 residues. Losses at the gene ends were 6 bases for V and 2 bases for J; bases not matched to a gene: 10. CDR1 and CDR2 from the germline V gene are SGHVS and FNYEAQ. CDR3 sequence: CASSLGSDRAYEQYF. CDR3 coding DNA: TGTGCCAGCAGTCTTGGTAGTGACAGGGCCTACGAGCAGTACTTC.

This clone has only one observation. The chain is built from TRBV9 and TRBJ1-4; TRBD1 matches 11 bases. The CDR3 is made up of 14 amino acids. V was clipped by 3 bases and J by 7 bases; unmatched bases: 2. The germline V gene encodes CDR1 SGDLS and CDR2 YYNGEE. The CDR3 spells CASSAGTGGEKLFF. Written as DNA, the CDR3 is TGTGCCAGCAGCGCCGGGACAGGGGGTGAAAAACTGTTTTTT. The whole variable domain, remainder taken from reference TRBV9 and TRBJ1-4, is DSGVTQTPKHLITATGQRVTLRCSPRSGDLSVYWYQQSLDQGLQFLIQYYNGEERAKGNILERFSAQQFPDLHSELNLSSLELGDSALYFCASSAGTGGEKLFFGSGTQLSVL.